This T cell receptor beta chain was obtained from a study of blood T cell repertoires in COVID-19. A note on this clone: The sample contains more than one DNA sequence encoding this CDR3.

The CDR3 totals 13 residues. Germline V lookup: CDR1 SGHDT, CDR2 YYEEEE. J gave up 2 bases and V 4 bases, and 3 bases lay outside the gene matches. Assay: immunoSEQ multiplex PCR; the TCRdb copy retains only in-frame clones and omits some. The data show 230,000 or so clones, roughly 76% seen once. The sequenced sample was peripheral blood. The sequence came from a human donor in a cohort sampled during active COVID-19. The chain links TRBV5-6 to TRBJ2-7; 7 bases are shared with TRBD1. The CDR3 region is CASSPGTAYEQYF. The CDR3, as DNA: TGTGCCAGCAGCCCCGGGACAGCCTACGAGCAGTACTTC.